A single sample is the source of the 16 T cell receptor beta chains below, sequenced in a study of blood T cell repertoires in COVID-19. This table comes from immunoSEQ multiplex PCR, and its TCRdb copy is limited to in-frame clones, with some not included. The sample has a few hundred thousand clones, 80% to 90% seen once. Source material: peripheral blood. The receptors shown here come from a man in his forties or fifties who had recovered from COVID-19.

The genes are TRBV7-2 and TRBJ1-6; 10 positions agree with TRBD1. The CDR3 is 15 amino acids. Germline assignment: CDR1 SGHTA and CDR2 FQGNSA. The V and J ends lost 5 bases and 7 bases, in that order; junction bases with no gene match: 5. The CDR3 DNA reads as TGTGCCAGCAGCGGACGGGACAGGGGCAATTCACCCCTCCACTTT. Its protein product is CASSGRDRGNSPLHF.

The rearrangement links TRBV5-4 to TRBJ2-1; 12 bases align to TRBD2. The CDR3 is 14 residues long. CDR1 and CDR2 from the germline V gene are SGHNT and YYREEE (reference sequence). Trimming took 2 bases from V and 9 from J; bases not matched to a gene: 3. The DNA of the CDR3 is TGTGCCAGCAGCTTATCTAGCGGGAGGGCTGAGCAGTTCTTC. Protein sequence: CASSLSSGRAEQFF.

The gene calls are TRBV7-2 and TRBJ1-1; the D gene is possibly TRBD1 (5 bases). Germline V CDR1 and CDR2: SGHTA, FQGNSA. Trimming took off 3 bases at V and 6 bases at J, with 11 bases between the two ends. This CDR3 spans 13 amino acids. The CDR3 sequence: CASSFQGIAEAFF. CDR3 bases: TGTGCCAGCAGCTTCCAGGGTATTGCTGAAGCTTTCTTT.

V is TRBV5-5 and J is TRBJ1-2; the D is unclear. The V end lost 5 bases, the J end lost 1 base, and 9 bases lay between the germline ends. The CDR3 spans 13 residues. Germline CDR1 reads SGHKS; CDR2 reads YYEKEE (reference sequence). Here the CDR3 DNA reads TGTGCCAGCAGGGCCCTCCTTAACTATGGCTACACCTTC. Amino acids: CASRALLNYGYTF.

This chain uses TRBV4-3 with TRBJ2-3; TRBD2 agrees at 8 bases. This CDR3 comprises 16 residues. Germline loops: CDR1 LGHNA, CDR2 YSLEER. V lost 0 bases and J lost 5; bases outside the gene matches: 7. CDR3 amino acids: CASSQDGTRGLDTQYF. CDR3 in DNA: TGCGCCAGCAGCCAAGATGGGACTAGGGGCTTAGATACGCAGTATTTT.

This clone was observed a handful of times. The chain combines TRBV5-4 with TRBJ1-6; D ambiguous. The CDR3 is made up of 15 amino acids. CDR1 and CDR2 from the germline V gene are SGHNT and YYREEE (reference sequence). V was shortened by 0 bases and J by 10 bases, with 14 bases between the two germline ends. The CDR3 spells CASSLEGGRYSPLHF. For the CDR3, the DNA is TGTGCCAGCAGCTTGGAGGGCGGGCGTTACTCACCCCTCCACTTT.

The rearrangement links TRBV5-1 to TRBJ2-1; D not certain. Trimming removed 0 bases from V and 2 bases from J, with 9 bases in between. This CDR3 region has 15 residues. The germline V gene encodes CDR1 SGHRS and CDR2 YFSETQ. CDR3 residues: CASSLAVQTYNEQFF. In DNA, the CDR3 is TGCGCCAGCAGCTTGGCCGTTCAGACCTACAATGAGCAGTTCTTC.

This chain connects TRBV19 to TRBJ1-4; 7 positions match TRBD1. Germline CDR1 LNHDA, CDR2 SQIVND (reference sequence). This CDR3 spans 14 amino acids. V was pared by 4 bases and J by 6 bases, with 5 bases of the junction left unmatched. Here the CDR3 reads CASSRGQVDEKLFF. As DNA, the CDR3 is TGTGCCAGTAGTAGAGGACAGGTTGATGAAAAACTGTTTTTT.

CDR3 DNA sequence: TGTGCCAGCAGTCGGGGCTCCTACGAGCAGTACTTC. It specifies CASSRGSYEQYF. The chain uses TRBV6-5 and TRBJ2-7; possible D gene TRBD2, 5 bases. The V and J ends lost 5 bases and 0 bases respectively, with 5 bases between them. This CDR3 is 12 amino acids long. Germline V CDR1 and CDR2: MNHEY, SVGAGI.

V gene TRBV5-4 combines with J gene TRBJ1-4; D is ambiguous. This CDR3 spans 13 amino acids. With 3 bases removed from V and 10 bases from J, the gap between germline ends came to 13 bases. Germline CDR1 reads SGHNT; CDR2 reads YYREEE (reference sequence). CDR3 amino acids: CASSSPDGRKLFF. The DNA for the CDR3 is TGTGCCAGCAGCTCCCCGGACGGGAGAAAACTGTTTTTT.

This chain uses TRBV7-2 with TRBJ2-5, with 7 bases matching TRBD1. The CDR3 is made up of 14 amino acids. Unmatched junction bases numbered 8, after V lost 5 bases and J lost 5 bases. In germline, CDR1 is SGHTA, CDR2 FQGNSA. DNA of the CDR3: TGTGCCAGCAGCCTGAACAGGGGCGGCGAGACCCAGTACTTC. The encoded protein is CASSLNRGGETQYF.

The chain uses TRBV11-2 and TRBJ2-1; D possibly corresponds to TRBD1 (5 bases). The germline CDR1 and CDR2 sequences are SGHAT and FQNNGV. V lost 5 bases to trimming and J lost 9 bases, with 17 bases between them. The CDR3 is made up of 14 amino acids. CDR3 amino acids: CASSQTDATVEQFF. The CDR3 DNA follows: TGTGCCAGCAGCCAGACGGATGCGACAGTTGAGCAGTTCTTC.

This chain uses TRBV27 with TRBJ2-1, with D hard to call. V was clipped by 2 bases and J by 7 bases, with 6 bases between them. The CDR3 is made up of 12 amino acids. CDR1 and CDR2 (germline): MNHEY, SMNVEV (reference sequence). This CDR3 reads CASSLRENEQFF. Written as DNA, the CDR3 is TGTGCCAGCAGTTTAAGAGAAAATGAGCAGTTCTTC.

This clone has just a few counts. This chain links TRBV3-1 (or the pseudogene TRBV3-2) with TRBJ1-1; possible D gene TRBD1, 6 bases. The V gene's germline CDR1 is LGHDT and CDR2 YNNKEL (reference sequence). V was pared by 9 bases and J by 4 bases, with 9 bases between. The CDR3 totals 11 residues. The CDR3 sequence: CARRGGTEAFF. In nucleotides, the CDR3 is TGTGCCAGGAGGGGGGGCACTGAAGCTTTCTTT.

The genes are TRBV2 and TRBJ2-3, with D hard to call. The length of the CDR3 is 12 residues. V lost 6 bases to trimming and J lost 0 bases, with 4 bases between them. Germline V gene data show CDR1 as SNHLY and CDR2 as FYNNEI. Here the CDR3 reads CASSLSTDTQYF. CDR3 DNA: TGTGCCAGCAGCCTCAGCACAGATACGCAGTATTTT.

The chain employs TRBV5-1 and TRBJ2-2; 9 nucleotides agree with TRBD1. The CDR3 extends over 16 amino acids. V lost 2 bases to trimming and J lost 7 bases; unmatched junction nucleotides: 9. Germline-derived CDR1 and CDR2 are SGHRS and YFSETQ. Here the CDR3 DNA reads TGCGCCAGCAGCTTTATGACAGGGGGAAATAACGGGGAGCTGTTTTTT. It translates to CASSFMTGGNNGELFF.